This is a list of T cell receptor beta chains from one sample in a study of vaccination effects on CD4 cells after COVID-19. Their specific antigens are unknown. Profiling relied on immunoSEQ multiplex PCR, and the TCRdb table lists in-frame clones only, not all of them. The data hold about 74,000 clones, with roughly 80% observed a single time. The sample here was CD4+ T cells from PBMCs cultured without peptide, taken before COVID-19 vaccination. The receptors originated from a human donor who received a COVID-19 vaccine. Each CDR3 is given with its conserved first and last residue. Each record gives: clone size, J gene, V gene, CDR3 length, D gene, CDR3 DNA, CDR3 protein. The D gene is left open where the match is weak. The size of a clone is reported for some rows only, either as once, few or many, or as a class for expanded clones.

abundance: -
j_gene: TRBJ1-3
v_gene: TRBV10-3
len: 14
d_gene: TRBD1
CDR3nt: TGTGCCATCAGACAGGGGGAAGCTGGAAACACCATATATTTT
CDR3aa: CAIRQGEAGNTIYF

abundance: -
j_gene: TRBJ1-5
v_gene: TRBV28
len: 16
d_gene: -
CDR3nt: TGTGCCAGCAGTCCCTTGGGGCTCTATAGCAATCAGCCCCAGCATTTT
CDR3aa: CASSPLGLYSNQPQHF

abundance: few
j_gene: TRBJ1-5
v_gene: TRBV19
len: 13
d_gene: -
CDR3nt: TGTGCCAGTAAGCGTAACCCCGTTGGGCCCCAGCATTTT
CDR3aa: CASKRNPVGPQHF

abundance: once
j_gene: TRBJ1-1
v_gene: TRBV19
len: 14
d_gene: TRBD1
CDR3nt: TGTGCCAGCAGAGTTGACAGGGCTAAGACTGAAGCTTTCTTT
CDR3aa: CASRVDRAKTEAFF

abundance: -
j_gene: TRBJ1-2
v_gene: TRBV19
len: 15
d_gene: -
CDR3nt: TGTGCCAGTAGTTCAACGAGAGTGGACCTCTATGGCTACACCTTC
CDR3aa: CASSSTRVDLYGYTF

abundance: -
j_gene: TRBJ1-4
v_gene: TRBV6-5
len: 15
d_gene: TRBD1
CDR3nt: TGTGCCAGCACTCCGGGGACAGTTAATAATGAAAAACTGTTTTTT
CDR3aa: CASTPGTVNNEKLFF

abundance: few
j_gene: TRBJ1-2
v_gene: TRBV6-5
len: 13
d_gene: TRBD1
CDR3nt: TGTGCCAGCAGTTATGGACAGGCCAATGGCTACACCTTC
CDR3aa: CASSYGQANGYTF

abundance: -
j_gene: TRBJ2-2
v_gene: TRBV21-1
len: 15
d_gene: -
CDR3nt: TGTGCCAGCAGCAAAGCCGGGACAGGGGTCGGGGAGCTGTTTTTT
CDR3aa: CASSKAGTGVGELFF

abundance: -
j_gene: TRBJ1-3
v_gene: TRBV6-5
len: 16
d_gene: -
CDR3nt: TGTGCCAGCAGTTCAACAGGGATCTACTCTGGAAACACCATATATTTT
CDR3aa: CASSSTGIYSGNTIYF

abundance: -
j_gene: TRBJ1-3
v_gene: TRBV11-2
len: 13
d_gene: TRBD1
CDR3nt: TGTGCCAGCAGCTCGGGACAGGGGGACACCATATATTTT
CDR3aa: CASSSGQGDTIYF

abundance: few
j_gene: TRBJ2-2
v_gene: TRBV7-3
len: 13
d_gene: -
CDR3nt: TGTGCCAGCGGACTATCCAACACCGGGGAGCTGTTTTTT
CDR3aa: CASGLSNTGELFF

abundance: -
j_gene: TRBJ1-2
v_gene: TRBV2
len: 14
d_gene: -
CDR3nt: TGTGCCAGCATTCCGACGTCAGTGAGCTATGGCTACACCTTC
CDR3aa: CASIPTSVSYGYTF

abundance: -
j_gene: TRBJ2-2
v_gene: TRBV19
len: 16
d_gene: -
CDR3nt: TGTGCCAGTAGTATAGGAGGAAAGGGGCGCCCCGGGGAGCTGTTTTTT
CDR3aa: CASSIGGKGRPGELFF

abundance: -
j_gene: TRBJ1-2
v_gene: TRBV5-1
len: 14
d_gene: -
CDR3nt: TGCGCCAGCAGCTTGGAGGGAGTTAACTATGGCTACACCTTC
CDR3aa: CASSLEGVNYGYTF

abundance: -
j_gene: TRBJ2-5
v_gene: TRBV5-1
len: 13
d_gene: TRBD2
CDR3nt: TGCGCCAGCCGGGCGGGAGTCGAAGAGACCCAGTACTTC
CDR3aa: CASRAGVEETQYF

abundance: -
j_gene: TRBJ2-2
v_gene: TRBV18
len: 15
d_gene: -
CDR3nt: TGTGCCAGCTCACGGACGGGCGCGAACACCGGGGAGCTGTTTTTT
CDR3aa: CASSRTGANTGELFF

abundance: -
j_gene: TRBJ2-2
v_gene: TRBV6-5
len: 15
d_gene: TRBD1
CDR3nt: TGTGCCAGCAGTCGACAGGGGGCAGGCACCGGGGAGCTGTTTTTT
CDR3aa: CASSRQGAGTGELFF

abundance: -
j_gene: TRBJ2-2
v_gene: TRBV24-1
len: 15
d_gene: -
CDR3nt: TGTGCCACCAGGGAGGGGGTCGTTGGCACCGGGGAGCTGTTTTTT
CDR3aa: CATREGVVGTGELFF

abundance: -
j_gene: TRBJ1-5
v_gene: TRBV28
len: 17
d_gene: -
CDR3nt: TGTGCCAGCAGCCTTGCGGGGTTCGGGGGAGGCAATCAGCCCCAGCATTTT
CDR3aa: CASSLAGFGGGNQPQHF

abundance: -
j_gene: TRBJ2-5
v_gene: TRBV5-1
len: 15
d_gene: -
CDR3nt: TGCGCCAGCAGCTTGGGCGTCAGCGACCAAGAGACCCAGTACTTC
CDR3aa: CASSLGVSDQETQYF

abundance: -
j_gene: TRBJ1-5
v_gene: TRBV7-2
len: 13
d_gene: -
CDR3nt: TGTGCCAGCAGCTTAGTAATGAATCAGCCCCAGCATTTT
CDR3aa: CASSLVMNQPQHF

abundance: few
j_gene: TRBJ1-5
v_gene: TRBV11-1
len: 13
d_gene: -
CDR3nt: TGTGCCAGCAGCCTCCTCCGCGGGGGGCCCCAGCATTTT
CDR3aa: CASSLLRGGPQHF

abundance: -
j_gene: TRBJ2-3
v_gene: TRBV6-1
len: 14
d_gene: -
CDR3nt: TGTGCCAGCAGTGAACCCCAACGCGTAGATACGCAGTATTTT
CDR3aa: CASSEPQRVDTQYF

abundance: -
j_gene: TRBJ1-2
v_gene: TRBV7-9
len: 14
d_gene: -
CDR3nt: TGTGCCAGCAGCCATAACGGGGTTAGCTATGGCTACACCTTC
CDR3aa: CASSHNGVSYGYTF

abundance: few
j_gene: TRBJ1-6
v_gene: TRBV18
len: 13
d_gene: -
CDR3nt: TGTGCCAGCTCACCGGGACTAGGCTCACCCCTCCACTTT
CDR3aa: CASSPGLGSPLHF

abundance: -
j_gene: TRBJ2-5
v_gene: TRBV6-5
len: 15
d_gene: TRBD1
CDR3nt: TGTGCCAGCAATCGTCAGGGGGCGCCCAGAGAGACCCAGTACTTC
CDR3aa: CASNRQGAPRETQYF

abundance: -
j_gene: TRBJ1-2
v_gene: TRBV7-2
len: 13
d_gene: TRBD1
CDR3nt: TGTGCCAGCAGCTTACAGGGGGCAAAAGGCTACACCTTC
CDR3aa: CASSLQGAKGYTF

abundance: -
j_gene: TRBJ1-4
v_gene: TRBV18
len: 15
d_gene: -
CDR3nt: TGTGCCAGCTCACCACCGTCGAGGGGGGATGAAAAACTGTTTTTT
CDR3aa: CASSPPSRGDEKLFF

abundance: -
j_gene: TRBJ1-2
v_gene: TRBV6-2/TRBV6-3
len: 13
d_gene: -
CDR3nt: TGTGCCAGCAGCCGGACAGCTAACTATGGCTACACCTTC
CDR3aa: CASSRTANYGYTF

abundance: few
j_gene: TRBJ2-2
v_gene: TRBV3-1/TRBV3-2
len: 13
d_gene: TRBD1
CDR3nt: TGTGCCAGCAGCCTTACAGGGGTCGGGGAGCTGTTTTTT
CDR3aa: CASSLTGVGELFF

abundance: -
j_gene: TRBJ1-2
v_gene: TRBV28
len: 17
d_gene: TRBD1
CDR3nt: TGTGCCAGCAGCCCACCGGGACAGGGGGCGAAAGGTTATGGCTACACCTTC
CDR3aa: CASSPPGQGAKGYGYTF

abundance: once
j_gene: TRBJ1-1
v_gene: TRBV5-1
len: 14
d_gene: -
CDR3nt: TGCGCCAGCAGCCCGTGGGAGGTTCGTACTGAAGCTTTCTTT
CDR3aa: CASSPWEVRTEAFF

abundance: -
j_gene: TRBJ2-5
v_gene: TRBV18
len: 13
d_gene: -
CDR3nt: TGTGCCAGCTCACAGGGCCGGGGAGAGACCCAGTACTTC
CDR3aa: CASSQGRGETQYF

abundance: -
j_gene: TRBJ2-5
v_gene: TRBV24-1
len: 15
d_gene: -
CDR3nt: TGTGCCACCAGTGACCCCGGGACCGAAGGAGAGACCCAGTACTTC
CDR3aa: CATSDPGTEGETQYF

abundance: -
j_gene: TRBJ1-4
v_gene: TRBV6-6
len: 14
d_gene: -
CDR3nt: TGTGCCAGCAGACGGGGGGGTGCTAATGAAAAACTGTTTTTT
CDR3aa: CASRRGGANEKLFF

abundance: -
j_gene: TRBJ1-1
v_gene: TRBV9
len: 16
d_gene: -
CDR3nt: TGTGCCAGCAGCGTAGATGGGGGGGGTGTCTACACTGAAGCTTTCTTT
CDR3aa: CASSVDGGGVYTEAFF

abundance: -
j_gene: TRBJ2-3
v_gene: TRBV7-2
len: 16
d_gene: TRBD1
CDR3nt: TGTGCCAGCAGCCAACAAGGGACAGCCTACACAGATACGCAGTATTTT
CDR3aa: CASSQQGTAYTDTQYF

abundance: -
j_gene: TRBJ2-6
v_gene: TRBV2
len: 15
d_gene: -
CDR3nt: TGTGCCAGCAGCGTACAGTTCTCTGGGGCCAACGTCCTGACTTTC
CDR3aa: CASSVQFSGANVLTF

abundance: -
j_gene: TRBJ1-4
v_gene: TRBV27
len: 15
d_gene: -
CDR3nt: TGTGCCAGCAGTTCTCACGCTGCAACTAATGAAAAACTGTTTTTT
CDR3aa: CASSSHAATNEKLFF

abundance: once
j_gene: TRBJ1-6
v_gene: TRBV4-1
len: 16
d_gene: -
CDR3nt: TGCGCCAGCAGCCAAGTGACGTTGTCCTATAATTCACCCCTCCACTTT
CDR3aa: CASSQVTLSYNSPLHF

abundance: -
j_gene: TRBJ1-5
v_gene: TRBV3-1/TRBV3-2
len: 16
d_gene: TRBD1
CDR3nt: TGTGCCAGCAGCCAAGATCCGCAGGGGGCGAGGCAGCCCCAGCATTTT
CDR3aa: CASSQDPQGARQPQHF

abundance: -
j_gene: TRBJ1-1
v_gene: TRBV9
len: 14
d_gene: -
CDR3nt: TGTGCCAGCAGCGTAGGGGGCAGCAACACTGAAGCTTTCTTT
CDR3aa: CASSVGGSNTEAFF

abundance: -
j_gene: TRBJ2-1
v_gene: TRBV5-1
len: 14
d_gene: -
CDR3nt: TGCGCCAGCAGCTTGCCCCTTGGGGCGGCAGAGCAGTTCTTC
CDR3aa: CASSLPLGAAEQFF

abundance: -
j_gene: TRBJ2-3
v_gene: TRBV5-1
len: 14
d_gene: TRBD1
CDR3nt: TGCGCCAGCAGCAGACAGGGACAGGCAGATACGCAGTATTTT
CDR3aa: CASSRQGQADTQYF

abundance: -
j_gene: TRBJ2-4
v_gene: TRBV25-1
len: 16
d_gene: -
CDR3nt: TGTGCCAGCAGTGAATGGGCGAGGGGTGCTGGAAACATTCAGTACTTC
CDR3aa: CASSEWARGAGNIQYF

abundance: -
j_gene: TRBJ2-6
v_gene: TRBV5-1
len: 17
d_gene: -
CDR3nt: TGCGCCAGCAGCTTGTTGAGCGGAAGCTCTGGGGCCAACGTCCTGACTTTC
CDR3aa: CASSLLSGSSGANVLTF

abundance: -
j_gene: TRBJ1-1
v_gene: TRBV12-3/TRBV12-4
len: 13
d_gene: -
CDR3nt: TGTGCCAGCAGAGAACGACAGTCTACTGAAGCTTTCTTT
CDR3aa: CASRERQSTEAFF

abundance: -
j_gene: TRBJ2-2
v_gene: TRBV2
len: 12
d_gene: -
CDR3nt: TGTGCCAGCAGAAATCAGGACGGGGAGCTGTTTTTT
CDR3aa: CASRNQDGELFF

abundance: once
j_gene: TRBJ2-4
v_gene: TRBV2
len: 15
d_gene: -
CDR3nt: TGTGCCAGCAGAGCCCTTCAGGGAGGCAAAAACATTCAGTACTTC
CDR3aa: CASRALQGGKNIQYF

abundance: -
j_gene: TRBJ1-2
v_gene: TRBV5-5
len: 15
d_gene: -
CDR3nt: TGTGCCAGCAGCTCCGAGCGGGGGTCCGACTATGGCTACACCTTC
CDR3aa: CASSSERGSDYGYTF

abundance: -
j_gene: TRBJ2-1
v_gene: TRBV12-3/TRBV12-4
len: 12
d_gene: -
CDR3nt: TGTGCCAGCAGCATTAGCGTCACTGAGCAGTTCTTC
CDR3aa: CASSISVTEQFF